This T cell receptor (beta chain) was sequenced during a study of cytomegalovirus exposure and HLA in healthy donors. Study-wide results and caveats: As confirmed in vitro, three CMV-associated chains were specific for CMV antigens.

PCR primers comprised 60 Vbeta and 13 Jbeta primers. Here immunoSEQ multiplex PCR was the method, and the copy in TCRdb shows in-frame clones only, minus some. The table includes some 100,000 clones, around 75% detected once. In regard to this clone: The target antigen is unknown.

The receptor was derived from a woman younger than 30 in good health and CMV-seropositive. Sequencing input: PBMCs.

This chain's CDR3 is CASSAAGNVRLFF. The CDR3 DNA follows: TGCGCCAGCAGTGCCGCCGGGAATGTAAGGCTGTTTTTT. This chain links TRBV10-1 with TRBJ2-2; weak D call: TRBD2 (5 bases). V lost 4 bases to trimming and J lost 13 bases, with 16 bases between them. The germline gives CDR1 WNHNN, CDR2 SYGVQD (reference sequence). The CDR3 is 13 amino acids.